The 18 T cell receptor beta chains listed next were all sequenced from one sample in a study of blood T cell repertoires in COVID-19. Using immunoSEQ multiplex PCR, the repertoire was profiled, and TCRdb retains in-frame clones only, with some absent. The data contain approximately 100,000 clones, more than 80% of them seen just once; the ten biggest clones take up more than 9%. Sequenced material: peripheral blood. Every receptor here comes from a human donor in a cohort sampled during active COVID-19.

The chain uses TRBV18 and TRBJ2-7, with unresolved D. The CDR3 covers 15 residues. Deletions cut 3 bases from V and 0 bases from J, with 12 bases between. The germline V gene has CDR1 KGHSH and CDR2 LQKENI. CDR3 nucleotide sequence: TGTGCCAGCTCACCGGGCAGTCGAAGCTCCTACGAGCAGTACTTC. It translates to CASSPGSRSSYEQYF.

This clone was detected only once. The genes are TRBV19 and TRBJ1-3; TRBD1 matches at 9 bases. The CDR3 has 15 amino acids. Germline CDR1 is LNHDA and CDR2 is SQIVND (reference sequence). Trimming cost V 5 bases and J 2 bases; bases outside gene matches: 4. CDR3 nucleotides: TGTGCCAGTAGTGCGCGACAGGGGGCTGGAAACACCATATATTTT. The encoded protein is CASSARQGAGNTIYF. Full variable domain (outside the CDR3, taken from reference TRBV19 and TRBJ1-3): DGGITQSPKYLFRKEGQNVTLSCEQNLNHDAMYWYRQDPGQGLRLIYYSQIVNDFQKGDIAEGYSVSREKKESFPLTVTSAQKNPTAFYLCASSARQGAGNTIYFGEGSWLTVV.

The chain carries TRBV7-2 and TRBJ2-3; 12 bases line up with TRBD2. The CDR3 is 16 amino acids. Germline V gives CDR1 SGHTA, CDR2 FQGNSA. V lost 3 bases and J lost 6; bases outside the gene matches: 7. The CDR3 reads CASSFRTSGTLDTQYF. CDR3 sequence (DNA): TGTGCCAGCAGCTTTCGGACTAGCGGGACACTGGATACGCAGTATTTT.

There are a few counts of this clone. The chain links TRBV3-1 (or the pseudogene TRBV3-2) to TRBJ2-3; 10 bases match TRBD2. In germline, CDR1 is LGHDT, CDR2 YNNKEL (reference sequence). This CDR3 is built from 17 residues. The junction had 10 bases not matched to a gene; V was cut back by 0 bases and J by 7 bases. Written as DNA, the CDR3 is TGTGCCAGCAGCCAAGATCGGGCTAGCGGGAGTAACCATACGCAGTATTTT. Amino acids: CASSQDRASGSNHTQYF.

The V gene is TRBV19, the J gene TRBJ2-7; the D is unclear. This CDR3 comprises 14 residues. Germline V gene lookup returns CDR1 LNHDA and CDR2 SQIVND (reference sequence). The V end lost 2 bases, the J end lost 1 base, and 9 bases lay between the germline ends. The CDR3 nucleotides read TGTGCCAGTAGTATATCCGAGTATTCCTACGAGCAGTACTTC. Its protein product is CASSISEYSYEQYF.

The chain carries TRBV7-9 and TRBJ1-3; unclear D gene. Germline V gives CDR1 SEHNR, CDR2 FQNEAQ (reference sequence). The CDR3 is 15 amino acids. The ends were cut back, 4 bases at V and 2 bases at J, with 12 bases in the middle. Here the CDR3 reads CASSSGSLAGNTIYF. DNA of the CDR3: TGTGCCAGCAGCTCCGGGAGCTTGGCTGGAAACACCATATATTTT.

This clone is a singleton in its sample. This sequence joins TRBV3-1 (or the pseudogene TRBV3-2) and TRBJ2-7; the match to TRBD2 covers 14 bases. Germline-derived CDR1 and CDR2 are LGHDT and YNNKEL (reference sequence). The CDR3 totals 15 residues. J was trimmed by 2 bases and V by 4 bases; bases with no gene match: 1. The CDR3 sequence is CASSLGLAGAYEQYF. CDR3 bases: TGTGCCAGCAGCCTGGGACTAGCGGGGGCCTACGAGCAGTACTTC.

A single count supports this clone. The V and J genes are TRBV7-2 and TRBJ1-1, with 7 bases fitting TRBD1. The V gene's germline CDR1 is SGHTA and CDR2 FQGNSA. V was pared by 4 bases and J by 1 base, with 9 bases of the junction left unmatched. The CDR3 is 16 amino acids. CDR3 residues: CASSSDRVRGNTEAFF. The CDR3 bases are TGTGCCAGCAGCTCCGACAGGGTGCGGGGGAACACTGAAGCTTTCTTT.

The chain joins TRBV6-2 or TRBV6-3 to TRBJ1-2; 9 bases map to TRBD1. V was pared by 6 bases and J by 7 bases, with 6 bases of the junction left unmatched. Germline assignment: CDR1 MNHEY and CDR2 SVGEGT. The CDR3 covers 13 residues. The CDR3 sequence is CASSRDRVFGYTF. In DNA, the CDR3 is TGTGCCAGCAGCCGGGACAGGGTGTTTGGCTACACCTTC.

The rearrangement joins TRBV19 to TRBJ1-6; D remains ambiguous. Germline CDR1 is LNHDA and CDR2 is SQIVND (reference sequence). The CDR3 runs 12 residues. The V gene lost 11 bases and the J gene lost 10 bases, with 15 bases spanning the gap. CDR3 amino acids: CAVSAGKSPLHF. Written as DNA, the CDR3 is TGTGCCGTCAGCGCCGGGAAGTCACCCCTCCACTTT.

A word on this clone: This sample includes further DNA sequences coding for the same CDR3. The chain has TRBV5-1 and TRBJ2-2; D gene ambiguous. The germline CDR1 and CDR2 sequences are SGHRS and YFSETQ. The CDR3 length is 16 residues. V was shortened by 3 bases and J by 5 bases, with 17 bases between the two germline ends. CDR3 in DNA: TGCGCCAGCAGCTACCAACAGTCTCGACCTACCGGGGAGCTGTTTTTT. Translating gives CASSYQQSRPTGELFF. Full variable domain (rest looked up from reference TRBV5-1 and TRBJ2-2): KAGVTQTPRYLIKTRGQQVTLSCSPISGHRSVSWYQQTPGQGLQFLFEYFSETQRNKGNFPGRFSGRQFSNSRSEMNVSTLELGDSALYLCASSYQQSRPTGELFFGEGSRLTVL.

The CDR3 region is CASSLRTEAFF. The CDR3 region has the DNA TGTGCCAGCAGCTTGAGGACTGAAGCTTTCTTT. The rearrangement links TRBV7-9 to TRBJ1-1; D gene unclear. Germline V lookup: CDR1 SEHNR, CDR2 FQNEAQ (reference sequence). The CDR3 is 11 amino acids. V gave up 3 bases and J gave up 5 bases, with 4 bases separating them. Using reference TRBV7-9 and TRBJ1-1 for the parts outside the CDR3, the full variable domain is DTGVSQNPRHKITKRGQNVTFRCDPISEHNRLYWYRQTLGQGPEFLTYFQNEAQLEKSRLLSDRFSAERPKGSFSTLEIQRTEQGDSAMYLCASSLRTEAFFGQGTRLTVV.

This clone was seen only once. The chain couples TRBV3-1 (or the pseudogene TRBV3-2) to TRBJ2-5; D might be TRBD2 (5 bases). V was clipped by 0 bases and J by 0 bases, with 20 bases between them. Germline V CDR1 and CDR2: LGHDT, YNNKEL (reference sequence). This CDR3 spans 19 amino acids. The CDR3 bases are TGTGCCAGCAGCCAAGATAATTACTTGATGGTGGACTACCAAGAGACCCAGTACTTC. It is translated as CASSQDNYLMVDYQETQYF.

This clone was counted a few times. For the CDR3, the DNA is TGTGCCAGCATTGGGCGGGGTATTTCTGGGGCCAACGTCCTGACTTTC. Translated, it gives CASIGRGISGANVLTF. V gene TRBV27 combines with J gene TRBJ2-6; the D gene is possibly TRBD2 (6 bases). The CDR3 is made up of 16 amino acids. Deletions cut 7 bases from V and 1 base from J, with 14 bases between. The germline gives CDR1 MNHEY, CDR2 SMNVEV (reference sequence).

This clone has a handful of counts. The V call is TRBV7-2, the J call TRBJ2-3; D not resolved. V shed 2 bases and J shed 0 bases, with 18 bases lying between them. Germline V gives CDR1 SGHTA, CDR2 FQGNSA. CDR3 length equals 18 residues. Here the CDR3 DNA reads TGTGCCAGCAGCTTAAGCCCAGCGCTACTATCTAGCACAGATACGCAGTATTTT. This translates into CASSLSPALLSSTDTQYF.

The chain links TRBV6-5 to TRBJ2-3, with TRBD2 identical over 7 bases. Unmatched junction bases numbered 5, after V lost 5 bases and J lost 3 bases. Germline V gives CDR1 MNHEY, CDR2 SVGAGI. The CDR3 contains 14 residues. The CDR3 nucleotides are TGTGCCAGCAGTCGACTAGCCGGAACAGATACGCAGTATTTT. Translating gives CASSRLAGTDTQYF.

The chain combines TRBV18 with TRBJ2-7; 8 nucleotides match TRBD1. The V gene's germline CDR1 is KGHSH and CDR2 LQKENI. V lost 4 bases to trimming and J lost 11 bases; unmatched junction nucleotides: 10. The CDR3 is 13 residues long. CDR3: CASSRGRDRMEYF. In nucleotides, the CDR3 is TGTGCCAGCTCACGGGGAAGGGACAGGATGGAGTACTTC.

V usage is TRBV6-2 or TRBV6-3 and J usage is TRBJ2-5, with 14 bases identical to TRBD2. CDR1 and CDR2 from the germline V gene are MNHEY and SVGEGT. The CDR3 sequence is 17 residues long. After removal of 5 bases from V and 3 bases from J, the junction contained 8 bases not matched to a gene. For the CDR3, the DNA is TGTGCCAGCAGTCCCCTGCAGGGACTAGCGGGAGAAGAGACCCAGTACTTC. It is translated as CASSPLQGLAGEETQYF.